These 29 T cell receptor beta chains came from one sample sequenced in a study of T cell therapy after organ transplantation. Here immunoSEQ multiplex PCR was the method, and the copy in TCRdb shows in-frame clones only, minus some. This table has about 20,000 clones, roughly 84% appearing once. These receptors have no identified antigens. Time point indicated: 20-29 weeks after completion of therapy. Specimen: CD8+ T cells from blood, collected after autologous CMV-specific T cell therapy. These receptors all come from a human patient who had received a solid organ transplant and had CMV disease. Some T cells may have come from the graft donor.

The chain has TRBV9 and TRBJ1-3; D is unresolved. In germline, CDR1 is SGDLS, CDR2 YYNGEE. The CDR3 is made up of 14 amino acids. V lost 0 bases and J 4 bases, leaving 8 bases between the germline ends. Written as DNA, the CDR3 is TGTGCCAGCAGCGTAGGGGCTCCCGGAAACACCATATATTTT. Translated: CASSVGAPGNTIYF.

The chain is built from TRBV5-6 and TRBJ2-3, with D possibly TRBD1 on 6 matching bases. Trimming cost V 0 bases and J 3 bases, with 20 bases left between them. Germline CDR1 SGHDT, CDR2 YYEEEE. This CDR3 region has 18 residues. The CDR3 DNA reads as TGTGCCAGCAGCTTGGGGACTGTATTCGGACAGATTACAGATACGCAGTATTTT. Residues: CASSLGTVFGQITDTQYF.

This clone was counted a single time. The V call is TRBV9, the J call TRBJ2-1, with D possibly matching TRBD2 (7 bases). Per germline, CDR1 SGDLS and CDR2 YYNGEE. CDR3 size: 14 residues. The V and J ends lost 4 bases and 8 bases respectively, with 16 bases between them. CDR3 sequence reads: CASSSGTGGDEQFF. The CDR3 region has the DNA TGTGCCAGCAGCTCGGGGACGGGGGGCGATGAGCAGTTCTTC.

The CDR3 protein is CASSLYASSGNTIYF. The CDR3 DNA sequence: TGTGCCAGCAGCTTATACGCATCCTCTGGAAACACCATATATTTT. The chain links TRBV7-8 to TRBJ1-3, with no clear D. The CDR3 runs to 15 residues. The germline V gene has CDR1 SGHVS and CDR2 FQNEAQ. Trimming cost V 2 bases and J 0 bases, with 8 bases left between them.

Notes on this clone: The germline gene is not matched at one end of the junction; a read error may be the cause. The V and J genes are TRBV28 and TRBJ2-3, with 9 bases matching TRBD1. There are 11 residues in the CDR3. Germline V gene lookup returns CDR1 MDHEN and CDR2 SYDVKM. Here the CDR3 reads CAIPVGTGFLF. As DNA, the CDR3 is TGTGCTATCCCGGTGGGGACAGGGTTTCTTTTT.

This rearrangement joins TRBV4-1 to TRBJ2-1; 11 bases fit TRBD2. CDR3 length: 15 amino acids. With V trimmed by 1 base and J by 6 bases, 2 bases remained unmatched. Germline V lookup: CDR1 MGHRA, CDR2 YSYEKL. The CDR3 loop is CASSQGLAGTNEQFF. CDR3 DNA: TGCGCCAGCAGCCAAGGACTAGCGGGGACCAATGAGCAGTTCTTC.

The chain uses TRBV7-8 and TRBJ2-7; the D gene is possibly TRBD1 (5 bases). Germline lookup yields CDR1 SGHVS and CDR2 FQNEAQ. Deletions cut 1 base from V and 4 bases from J, with 11 bases between. This CDR3 contains 14 residues. In DNA, the CDR3 is TGTGCCAGCAGCTTAGTTGGGGCTAGTTACGAGCAGTACTTC. This translates into CASSLVGASYEQYF.

To note about this clone: One end of the junction does not line up with germline, which may come from a read error. V usage is TRBV10-3 and J usage is TRBJ2-7, with D hard to call. CDR1 and CDR2 (germline): ENHRY, SYGVKD. The CDR3 is made up of 12 amino acids. This chain's CDR3 is CAISGYSGNLFF. CDR3 sequence (DNA): TGTGCCATCAGTGGGTATAGTGGAAACCTTTTCTTC.

This clone was seen just once. CDR3 region: CASSQKSGGGKLFF. The CDR3 DNA sequence: TGTGCCAGCAGCCAGAAATCGGGGGGAGGAAAACTGTTTTTT. This chain joins TRBV4-2 and TRBJ1-4, with D perhaps matching TRBD1 (5 bases). The germline CDR1 and CDR2 sequences are LGHNA and YNFKEQ. V was shortened by 3 bases and J by 10 bases, with 15 bases between the two germline ends. This CDR3 comprises 14 residues.

The chain employs TRBV27 and TRBJ2-2, with D unclear. Looked up from germline, CDR1 is MNHEY and CDR2 is SMNVEV (reference sequence). This CDR3 is 17 amino acids long. The V end was cut by 6 bases, the J end by 4 bases, with 21 bases between. The CDR3 bases are TGTGCCAGCAGCCCACAGCCCGGATCGCCGATCACCGGGGAGCTGTTTTTT. It codes for CASSPQPGSPITGELFF.

The chain has TRBV6-1 and TRBJ2-3; 12 positions agree with TRBD2. Germline assignment: CDR1 MNHNS and CDR2 SASEGT. V shed 1 base, J shed 6 bases, and the junction held 2 bases outside the gene matches. The CDR3 extends over 15 amino acids. In DNA form, the CDR3 reads TGTGCCAGCAGTGAAGGACTAGCGGGAGCGGATACGCAGTATTTT. Its protein product is CASSEGLAGADTQYF.

The V and J genes are TRBV27 and TRBJ2-7, with a tentative D call TRBD1 (5 bases). Trimming took off 2 bases at V and 4 bases at J, with 9 bases between the two ends. From germline, CDR1 is MNHEY and CDR2 SMNVEV (reference sequence). This CDR3 region has 13 residues. The DNA for the CDR3 is TGTGCCAGCAGTTTACAGGGTCAGTACGAGCAGTACTTC. Its protein is CASSLQGQYEQYF.

This chain connects TRBV11-2 to TRBJ2-1, with D tentatively TRBD1 (6 bases). The germline gives CDR1 SGHAT, CDR2 FQNNGV. This CDR3 spans 13 amino acids. V lost 5 bases, J lost 7 bases, and 12 bases lay in between. The CDR3 loop is CASSPDSQNEQFF. The CDR3 DNA is TGTGCCAGCAGCCCGGACAGCCAAAATGAGCAGTTCTTC.

This clone is judged medium-sized (0.01 to 0.1%). The V call is TRBV19, the J call TRBJ2-2, with a weak D call TRBD1 (5 bases). The CDR3 is made up of 15 amino acids. Germline CDR1 LNHDA, CDR2 SQIVND (reference sequence). The ends were cut back, 6 bases at V and 4 bases at J, with 15 bases in the middle. CDR3 sequence (DNA): TGTGCCAGTAGAAGGGGTATGAGCGTCACCGGGGAGCTGTTTTTT. It codes for CASRRGMSVTGELFF.

The V gene is TRBV5-1, the J gene TRBJ1-3, with D maybe TRBD1 (5 bases). The CDR3 contains 18 residues. CDR1 is SGHRS and CDR2 is YFSETQ in the germline V gene. Deletions cut 0 bases from V and 4 bases from J, with 20 bases between. The CDR3 DNA is TGCGCCAGCAGCTTGGGTGTTGGGACCCCACTTGCGGGAAACACCATATATTTT. Its translation: CASSLGVGTPLAGNTIYF. Complete variable domain (other parts from reference TRBV5-1 and TRBJ1-3): KAGVTQTPRYLIKTRGQQVTLSCSPISGHRSVSWYQQTPGQGLQFLFEYFSETQRNKGNFPGRFSGRQFSNSRSEMNVSTLELGDSALYLCASSLGVGTPLAGNTIYFGEGSWLTVV.

This rearrangement joins TRBV30 to TRBJ2-2; D gene uncertain. The CDR3 totals 13 residues. Germline V gives CDR1 GTSNPN, CDR2 SVGIG (reference sequence). V was shortened by 2 bases and J by 1 base, with 5 bases between the two germline ends. The CDR3 sequence: CAWSHRNTGELFF. The CDR3 DNA is TGTGCCTGGAGTCACAGGAACACCGGGGAGCTGTTTTTT.

The genes are TRBV4-3 and TRBJ2-2; TRBD2 agrees at 10 bases. V lost 2 bases and J lost 4; bases outside the gene matches: 4. The CDR3 is 16 residues long. Germline loops: CDR1 LGHNA, CDR2 YSLEER. The CDR3 sequence is CASSQWVAGGTGELFF. CDR3 in DNA: TGCGCCAGCAGCCAATGGGTAGCGGGAGGCACCGGGGAGCTGTTTTTT.

The chain links TRBV6-5 to TRBJ2-7; TRBD1 aligns across 12 bases. Germline trimming cut 6 bases from V and 7 bases from J; bases unmatched to any gene: 7. This CDR3 contains 14 residues. Germline V CDR1 and CDR2: MNHEY, SVGAGI. CDR3 coding DNA: TGTGCCAGCAGATCGGGACAGGGGGCTTGGGAGCAGTACTTC. This codes for CASRSGQGAWEQYF.

A remark on this clone: It may be a read error: a sequence one base away is much more abundant. The chain links TRBV4-3 to TRBJ2-6; D remains unclear. The V gene's germline CDR1 is LGHNA and CDR2 YSLEER. V was trimmed by 0 bases and J by 0 bases, leaving 6 bases between them. There are 16 residues in the CDR3. This CDR3 reads CASSQDLGSGANVLTF. CDR3 coding DNA: TGCGCCAGCAGCCAAGATCTGGGCTCTGGGGCCAACGTCCTGACTTTC.

The J gene is TRBJ2-2, the V gene TRBV6-5, with TRBD1 matching over 9 bases. J gave up 4 bases and V 6 bases, and 3 bases lay outside the gene matches. The CDR3 has 14 amino acids. The V gene's germline CDR1 is MNHEY and CDR2 SVGAGI. The CDR3 here is CASRQGASTGELFF. DNA for the CDR3: TGTGCCAGCAGACAGGGGGCGAGCACCGGGGAGCTGTTTTTT.

The CDR3 bases are TGTGCCATCACGGCTAGCGGGAATTCCTACGAGCAGTACTTC. This translates into CAITASGNSYEQYF. The chain joins TRBV10-3 to TRBJ2-7; 9 bases align to TRBD2. The CDR3 loop spans 14 amino acids. Germline-derived CDR1 and CDR2 are ENHRY and SYGVKD. V shed 7 bases, J shed 1 base, and the junction held 5 bases outside the gene matches.

The V and J genes are TRBV5-5 and TRBJ2-1; TRBD2 agrees at 7 bases. Unmatched junction bases numbered 9, after V lost 4 bases and J lost 5 bases. The CDR3 runs to 15 residues. CDR1 SGHKS and CDR2 YYEKEE come from the germline V gene (reference sequence). The CDR3: CASSMYGTNDNEQFF. In DNA, the CDR3 is TGTGCCAGCAGCATGTACGGGACTAACGACAATGAGCAGTTCTTC.

The chain couples TRBV7-9 to TRBJ2-2, with TRBD1 matching 8 bases. The V gene's germline CDR1 is SEHNR and CDR2 FQNEAQ (reference sequence). The length of the CDR3 is 14 residues. Trimming removed 5 bases from V and 6 bases from J; junction bases left unmatched: 5. The CDR3 sequence is CASSQTGVPGELFF. In DNA form, the CDR3 reads TGTGCCAGCAGCCAGACAGGGGTTCCCGGGGAGCTGTTTTTT.

CDR3 nucleotides: TGTGCCAGCAGCGTAGCGTTGGGACAGGGCGGCTCTGGGGCCAACGTCCTGACTTTC. This codes for CASSVALGQGGSGANVLTF. The gene calls are TRBV9 and TRBJ2-6, with 9 bases matching TRBD1. Per the germline V gene, CDR1 is SGDLS and CDR2 is YYNGEE. With 0 bases clipped from V and 0 bases from J, the junction kept 7 bases outside the gene matches. The CDR3 runs to 19 residues.

This chain connects TRBV5-1 to TRBJ2-7; 7 bases align to TRBD2. V gave up 1 base and J gave up 1 base; unmatched junction bases: 5. The CDR3 is 15 amino acids. Germline CDR1 and CDR2: SGHRS and YFSETQ. The CDR3 sequence: CASSLYGGLSYEQYF. The CDR3 DNA sequence: TGCGCCAGCAGCTTGTACGGGGGACTATCCTACGAGCAGTACTTC. Combining the CDR3 with reference TRBV5-1 and TRBJ2-7 gives the whole variable domain KAGVTQTPRYLIKTRGQQVTLSCSPISGHRSVSWYQQTPGQGLQFLFEYFSETQRNKGNFPGRFSGRQFSNSRSEMNVSTLELGDSALYLCASSLYGGLSYEQYFGPGTRLTVT.

The genes are TRBV5-6 and TRBJ1-1, with 7 bases aligning to TRBD1. Germline V gene lookup returns CDR1 SGHDT and CDR2 YYEEEE. The CDR3 covers 14 residues. J gave up 7 bases and V 3 bases, and 9 bases lay outside the gene matches. CDR3 DNA sequence: TGTGCCAGCAGCTGGGGGACAGCCAGCCTTGAAGCTTTCTTT. This gives the protein CASSWGTASLEAFF.

The chain joins TRBV19 to TRBJ1-1; no definite D call. This CDR3 is 13 amino acids long. The V end was cut by 3 bases, the J end by 1 base, with 6 bases between. Germline V gene data show CDR1 as LNHDA and CDR2 as SQIVND (reference sequence). The CDR3 protein is CASSMGGNTEAFF. DNA for the CDR3: TGTGCCAGTAGTATGGGCGGGAACACTGAAGCTTTCTTT.

This clone is medium-sized in the sample. CDR3 sequence reads: CASSQGQAPSTDTQYF. Here the CDR3 DNA reads TGCGCCAGCAGCCAAGGTCAAGCCCCTAGCACAGATACGCAGTATTTT. The chain uses TRBV4-3 and TRBJ2-3; unclear D gene. The germline V gene encodes CDR1 LGHNA and CDR2 YSLEER. This CDR3 is 16 amino acids long. The ends were cut back, 1 base at V and 0 bases at J, with 11 bases in the middle.

The rearrangement joins TRBV13 to TRBJ2-4, with D possibly matching TRBD1 (6 bases). The CDR3 has 14 amino acids. Per germline, CDR1 PRHDT and CDR2 FYEKMQ (reference sequence). V dropped 6 bases and J dropped 3 bases, with 12 bases sitting between them. The CDR3 DNA sequence: TGTGCCAGCAGTTCGGACAGAAACAAAAACATTCAGTACTTC. This sequence encodes CASSSDRNKNIQYF. Using reference TRBV13 and TRBJ2-4 for the parts outside the CDR3, the full variable domain is AAGVIQSPRHLIKEKRETATLKCYPIPRHDTVYWYQQGPGQDPQFLISFYEKMQSDKGSIPDRFSAQQFSDYHSELNMSSLELGDSALYFCASSSDRNKNIQYFGAGTRLSVL.